These 27 T cell receptor beta chains originate from one sample sequenced in a study of T cell clonality in common variable immunodeficiency. The repertoire was sequenced with immunoSEQ multiplex PCR; TCRdb's copy has only in-frame clones and lacks some. The specimen has approximately 52,000 clones, none found just once. Material for sequencing was peripheral blood mononuclear cells. These receptors all stem from a person aged 18 to 70 in good health.

This clone was counted at least ten times. Read coverage stops 3 residues before the CDR3 terminus; the germline J gene supplies the remainder. The identical CDR3 is also encoded by other nucleotide sequences in the sample. The J gene is TRBJ2-5, the V gene TRBV5-1; D uncertain. Trimming took 5 bases from V and 4 from J, leaving 6 bases between them. The CDR3 totals 11 residues. Germline V gene lookup returns CDR1 SGHRS and CDR2 YFSETQ. CDR3 DNA, as far as it was read: TGCGCCAGCAGTTTGCTAGAGACC. Translated: CASSLLET. The whole CDR3 is CASSLLETQYF. The full variable domain, its missing parts supplied by reference TRBV5-1 and TRBJ2-5, is KAGVTQTPRYLIKTRGQQVTLSCSPISGHRSVSWYQQTPGQGLQFLFEYFSETQRNKGNFPGRFSGRQFSNSRSEMNVSTLELGDSALYLCASSLLETQYFGPGTRLLVL.

This clone was observed many times. The CDR3 loop reads CSARGTSGASTDTQYF. The sequenced part of the CDR3 DNA is TGCAGTGCTAGGGGGACTAGCGGAGCTAGCACAGATACG. The gene calls are TRBV20-1 and TRBJ2-3; 11 bases are shared with TRBD2. Read data end 3 residues before the CDR3 end; the end is taken from the germline J gene. Germline V gene sequence: CDR1 DFQATT, CDR2 SNEGSKA (reference sequence). This CDR3 region has 16 residues. V lost 3 bases to trimming and J lost 0 bases; unmatched junction nucleotides: 5.

With regard to this clone: The read stops 3 residues short of the end of the CDR3; the missing end is completed from the germline J gene. The chain couples TRBV18 to TRBJ1-1, with 7 bases that match TRBD1. The J segment lost 0 bases and the V segment lost 3 bases, leaving 4 bases of the junction unmatched. There are 15 residues in the CDR3. Per the germline V gene, CDR1 is KGHSH and CDR2 is LQKENI. CDR3 protein: CASSPRTGMNTEAFF. CDR3 DNA (partial): TGTGCCAGCTCACCTAGGACAGGCATGAACACTGAA.

This clone turned up a few times. CDR3 DNA, as far as it was read: TGTGCCAGAAGCTTGGGACCTCGAGGGGAGACC. This gives the protein CARSLGPRGET. The whole CDR3 is CARSLGPRGETQYF. The gene calls are TRBV5-3 and TRBJ2-5, with TRBD2 as a possible D gene (5 bases). The read halts 3 residues ahead of the CDR3 end, with the missing end drawn from the germline J gene. TRBV5-3 is recorded as an ORF, its role being uncertain. The CDR3 has 14 residues. V was shortened by 0 bases and J by 5 bases, with 11 bases between the two germline ends.

This clone was seen repeatedly, ten times or more. The CDR3 end lies 3 residues beyond the end of the read and is filled in from the germline J gene. This chain joins TRBV6-4 and TRBJ2-4; no clear D. V lost 0 bases and J 8 bases, leaving 8 bases between the germline ends. Germline assignment: CDR1 MRHNA and CDR2 SNTAGT. The CDR3 sequence is 13 residues long. The CDR3 is CASSDSTRDIQYF. CDR3 bases read: TGTGCCAGCAGTGACTCGACTCGGGACATT.

Note on this clone: The read stops 3 residues short of the end of the CDR3; the missing end is completed from the germline J gene. This same CDR3 is encoded by further DNA sequences in the sample. This sequence joins TRBV19 and TRBJ1-3, with 10 bases that match TRBD1. Germline V gives CDR1 LNHDA, CDR2 SQIVND (reference sequence). The J segment lost 4 bases and the V segment lost 1 base, leaving 13 bases of the junction unmatched. The CDR3 is 19 amino acids. The CDR3 DNA, read in part, is TGTGCCAGTAGTATAGTACGGGGGACAGGGGAGCTTGGCGGAAACACC. This gives the protein CASSIVRGTGELGGNT. The entire CDR3 is CASSIVRGTGELGGNTIYF.

This clone was observed at least ten times. The CDR3 bases that were read are TGCGCCAGCAGCTTGGCCGGTGGGACAGGGCTCTCTGGAAACACC. It yields the protein CASSLAGGTGLSGNT. The whole CDR3 region reads CASSLAGGTGLSGNTIYF. This chain connects TRBV5-1 to TRBJ1-3, with 9 positions matching TRBD1. The read finishes 3 residues shy of the CDR3 end, and the germline J gene is used to complete it. Germline assignment: CDR1 SGHRS and CDR2 YFSETQ. CDR3 length: 18 amino acids. The V and J ends lost 0 bases and 0 bases, in that order; junction bases with no gene match: 7.

This clone has ten or more counts. The CDR3 end falls 3 residues outside the read, so it is completed with the germline J gene. V usage is TRBV14 and J usage is TRBJ2-5; 7 nucleotides align to TRBD1. CDR3 size: 15 residues. Germline CDR1 reads SGHDN; CDR2 reads FVKESK. The V segment lost 0 bases and the J segment 2 bases; nucleotides outside the gene matches: 3. The sequenced part of the CDR3 DNA is TGTGCCAGCAGCCAAGAATGGGGACAGCAAGAGACC. This sequence encodes CASSQEWGQQET. The complete CDR3 protein is CASSQEWGQQETQYF.

Many counts were recorded for this clone. With the read ending 3 residues before the CDR3 end, the germline J gene is used to fill in that end. The V and J genes are TRBV7-9 and TRBJ2-7; 7 positions agree with TRBD1. CDR3 length: 14 residues. Germline V gene lookup returns CDR1 SEHNR and CDR2 FQNEAQ (reference sequence). J lost 5 bases, V lost 5 bases, and 9 bases had no gene match. The chain's CDR3 is CASSLRQGRDEQYF. The sequenced CDR3 bases are TGTGCCAGCAGCCTCCGACAGGGACGGGACGAG.

About this clone itself: The CDR3 extends 3 residues past the end of the read, so its final part is completed from the germline J gene. This chain uses TRBV18 with TRBJ1-5; D is unresolved. The CDR3 covers 16 residues. Trimming took 2 bases from V and 4 from J, leaving 15 bases between them. Germline V CDR1 and CDR2: KGHSH, LQKENI. The covered CDR3 bases are TGTGCCAGCTCACCATACGGAAGGACTGGAAATCAGCCC. Encoded protein: CASSPYGRTGNQP. The full CDR3 protein reads CASSPYGRTGNQPQHF.

Many counts were recorded for this clone. The read comes to an end 3 residues before the CDR3 does, leaving the germline J gene to fill in the end. V usage is TRBV5-1 and J usage is TRBJ1-2; the D gene is possibly TRBD1 (5 bases). Trimming pared 5 bases from V and 2 bases from J, leaving 19 bases between. The CDR3 extends over 16 amino acids. The germline V gene encodes CDR1 SGHRS and CDR2 YFSETQ. The CDR3 sequence: CASRYEPGLLNYGYTF. CDR3 DNA (partial): TGCGCCAGCAGATATGAACCGGGACTCCTAAACTATGGC.

This clone was found many times. The read finishes 3 residues shy of the CDR3 end, and the germline J gene is used to complete it. V is TRBV7-2 and J is TRBJ2-1; tentative D call: TRBD1 (5 bases). Germline CDR1 and CDR2: SGHTA and FQGNSA. Deletions cut 3 bases from V and 6 bases from J, with 12 bases between. The CDR3 consists of 14 residues. CDR3 in amino acids: CASSFRSQGNEQFF. Partial CDR3 DNA: TGTGCCAGCAGCTTTCGATCCCAGGGCAATGAG.

About this clone: Read sequence stops 3 residues before the CDR3 end, and the germline J gene provides the missing end. The chain is built from TRBV10-3 and TRBJ2-1; 10 bases fit TRBD2. The CDR3 extends over 14 amino acids. Germline trimming cut 6 bases from V and 7 bases from J; bases unmatched to any gene: 6. Germline assignment: CDR1 ENHRY and CDR2 SYGVKD. The CDR3 loop is CAIRSGRAGNEQFF. The CDR3 DNA, read in part, is TGTGCCATCAGAAGCGGGAGGGCCGGGAATGAG.

This clone was observed at least ten times. Coverage ceases 3 residues before the CDR3 finishes, and the germline J gene fills in the end. The rearrangement joins TRBV19 to TRBJ2-3, with TRBD2 matching 13 bases. Germline CDR1 and CDR2: LNHDA and SQIVND (reference sequence). This CDR3 comprises 18 residues. The J segment lost 3 bases and the V segment lost 7 bases, leaving 13 bases of the junction unmatched. The CDR3 protein is CASTSLPGTSGKTDTQYF. The part of the CDR3 DNA that was read is TGTGCCAGTACCAGCCTCCCCGGGACTAGCGGGAAGACAGATACG.

There are many counts of this clone. The CDR3 end is not reached by the read, which stops 3 residues before it; the germline J gene fills it in. The V and J genes are TRBV11-3 and TRBJ2-2; D ambiguous. This CDR3 is 13 amino acids long. Trimming removed 1 base from V and 8 bases from J, with 8 bases in between. Germline CDR1 is SGHNT and CDR2 is YENEEA. The CDR3 here is CASSLGHPGELFF. The sequenced CDR3 bases are TGTGCCAGCAGCTTAGGGCACCCGGGGGAG.

There are many counts of this clone. The CDR3 goes on 3 residues after the read ends, and that part is filled in from the germline J gene. The rearrangement uses TRBV20-1 and TRBJ2-7, with D possibly being TRBD2 (5 bases). Deletions cut 0 bases from V and 2 bases from J, with 14 bases between. The CDR3 consists of 15 residues. Germline assignment: CDR1 DFQATT and CDR2 SNEGSKA (reference sequence). The CDR3 bases that were read are TGCAGTGCTAGAGACTCGAGGGCAGGAACCTACGAG. The encoded protein is CSARDSRAGTYE. The whole CDR3 region reads CSARDSRAGTYEQYF.

In this sample, this clone turned up a few times. This may be a read error, as it is one base from a much larger clone. The CDR3 is cut off 3 residues early in the read; its end comes from the germline J gene. Other DNA sequences in this specimen translate into the identical CDR3. This chain joins TRBV7-6 and TRBJ1-3, with TRBD1 matching 7 bases. The CDR3 has 17 residues. CDR1 SGHVS and CDR2 FNYEAQ come from the germline V gene. CDR3 in amino acids: CASSMRTGSFSGNTIYF. The covered CDR3 bases are TGTGCCAGCAGCATGAGGACAGGCTCCTTCTCTGGAAACACA. Using reference TRBV7-6 and TRBJ1-3 for the parts outside the CDR3, the full variable domain is GAGVSQSPRYKVTKRGQDVALRCDPISGHVSLYWYRQALGQGPEFLTYFNYEAQQDKSGLPNDRFSAERPEGSISTLTIQRTEQRDSAMYRCASSMRTGSFSGNTIYFGEGSWLTVV.

In regard to this clone: From the germline J gene comes the end of the CDR3, since the read stops 3 residues before it. This chain joins TRBV5-4 and TRBJ2-5, with 11 bases lining up with TRBD2. Looked up from germline, CDR1 is SGHNT and CDR2 is YYREEE (reference sequence). Unmatched junction bases numbered 8, after V lost 5 bases and J lost 5 bases. The CDR3 is 15 amino acids. The chain's CDR3 is CASRPIAGGYETQYF. CDR3 DNA, as far as it was read: TGTGCCAGCAGACCTATAGCGGGAGGGTATGAGACC.

The table lists this clone with many counts. The read ends 3 residues shy of where the CDR3 ends; the end is completed using the germline J gene. This rearrangement joins TRBV7-8 to TRBJ2-2; the D gene is possibly TRBD2 (6 bases). Trimming stripped 1 base from V and 6 bases from J, with 18 bases between. Germline lookup yields CDR1 SGHVS and CDR2 FQNEAQ. The CDR3 totals 17 residues. The CDR3 loop reads CASSLVLSGLGAGELFF. The CDR3 DNA, read in part, is TGTGCCAGCAGCTTAGTTCTCAGCGGGCTGGGCGCCGGGGAG.

This clone appeared many times. The CDR3 end is not reached by the read, which stops 3 residues before it; the germline J gene fills it in. V and J are TRBV30 and TRBJ1-6; D is possibly TRBD1 (5 bases). V was clipped by 3 bases and J by 10 bases, with 19 bases between them. The CDR3 contains 15 residues. Germline lookup yields CDR1 GTSNPN and CDR2 SVGIG (reference sequence). The CDR3 loop is CAWRGGAGSISPLHF. CDR3 DNA, as far as it was read: TGTGCCTGGAGAGGAGGGGCAGGGAGTATATCACCC.

The sample holds many counts of this clone. Coverage ceases 3 residues before the CDR3 finishes, and the germline J gene fills in the end. The chain has TRBV29-1 and TRBJ1-2; 10 bases map to TRBD1. This CDR3 is built from 16 residues. Germline V CDR1 and CDR2: SQVTM, ANQGSEA. The trim removed 3 bases at V and 3 bases at J, leaving 10 bases unmatched. This CDR3 is CSVETIGTGDHYGYTF. The CDR3 DNA, read in part, is TGCAGCGTTGAGACCATCGGGACAGGGGACCACTATGGC. Using reference TRBV29-1 and TRBJ1-2 for the parts outside the CDR3, the full variable domain is SAVISQKPSRDICQRGTSLTIQCQVDSQVTMMFWYRQQPGQSLTLIATANQGSEATYESGFVIDKFPISRPNLTFSTLTVSNMSPEDSSIYLCSVETIGTGDHYGYTFGSGTRLTVV.

This clone has a count of ten or more. Coverage ceases 3 residues before the CDR3 finishes, and the germline J gene fills in the end. The V and J genes are TRBV30 and TRBJ1-2; unclear D gene. Germline assignment: CDR1 GTSNPN and CDR2 SVGIG (reference sequence). V was cut by 0 bases and J by 2 bases, with 10 bases left in between. This CDR3 contains 14 residues. Partial CDR3 DNA: TGTGCCTGGAGTGTAAACAGTTTGAACTATGGC. Its protein is CAWSVNSLNYG. The complete CDR3 sequence is CAWSVNSLNYGYTF.

This clone was found many times. The CDR3 end falls 3 residues outside the read, so it is completed with the germline J gene. J is TRBJ2-1 and V is TRBV7-8, with D possibly TRBD2 on 5 matching bases. With 4 bases removed from V and 7 bases from J, the gap between germline ends came to 11 bases. Per germline, CDR1 SGHVS and CDR2 FQNEAQ. The CDR3 is 13 amino acids. The CDR3 loop is CASSWETTNEQFF. CDR3 DNA (partial): TGTGCCAGCAGCTGGGAGACTACTAATGAG. The entire variable domain, with the rest obtained from reference TRBV7-8 and TRBJ2-1, is as follows: GAGVSQSPRYKVAKRGQDVALRCDPISGHVSLFWYQQALGQGPEFLTYFQNEAQLDKSGLPSDRFFAERPEGSVSTLKIQRTQQEDSAVYLCASSWETTNEQFFGPGTRLTVL.

This clone was seen ten or more times. The sequence runs out 3 residues before the end of the CDR3; the remainder is reconstructed from the germline J gene. This rearrangement joins TRBV20-1 to TRBJ2-5; the match to TRBD2 covers 11 bases. The CDR3 runs to 14 residues. Germline CDR1 DFQATT, CDR2 SNEGSKA (reference sequence). The V and J ends lost 7 bases and 1 base, in that order; junction bases with no gene match: 5. Partial CDR3 DNA: TGCAGTGTCCCAGGACTAGCGGGCCAAGAGACC. As protein: CSVPGLAGQET. The full-length CDR3 reads as CSVPGLAGQETQYF.

This clone was counted ten times or more. Sequencing ends 3 residues short of the CDR3 end; the germline J gene provides the rest. The chain links TRBV19 to TRBJ2-1; the match to TRBD2 covers 8 bases. This CDR3 has 14 residues. Germline lookup yields CDR1 LNHDA and CDR2 SQIVND (reference sequence). V lost 4 bases and J lost 7; bases outside the gene matches: 6. The DNA read from the CDR3 is TGTGCCAGTAGTACGGCAGCGGGAGTTAATGAG. Translated, it gives CASSTAAGVNE. The CDR3 in full is CASSTAAGVNEQFF.

This clone was recorded many times. Compared with germline, one end of the junction differs, possibly owing to a read error. CDR3 DNA, as far as it was read: TGCGCCAGCAGCCAAGATTGGGGGACAGGCTTAGGAACTGAA. The encoded protein is CASSQDWGTGLGTE. The CDR3, in full, reads CASSQDWGTGLGTEAFF. The chain uses TRBV4-2 and TRBJ1-1; 8 positions match TRBD1. From the germline J gene comes the end of the CDR3, since the read stops 3 residues before it. This CDR3 is built from 17 residues. CDR1 LGHNA and CDR2 YNFKEQ come from the germline V gene.

This clone was recorded at least ten times. The read ends 3 residues before the CDR3 terminus; that terminus is restored from the germline J gene. This sequence joins TRBV19 and TRBJ2-3; D is perhaps TRBD1 (6 bases). Trimming took 5 bases from V and 1 from J, leaving 10 bases between them. Looked up from germline, CDR1 is LNHDA and CDR2 is SQIVND (reference sequence). CDR3 length equals 14 residues. CDR3 bases read: TGTGCCAGTAGTTTACAGGGTGGCACAGATACG. It specifies CASSLQGGTDT. The entire CDR3 reads CASSLQGGTDTQYF.